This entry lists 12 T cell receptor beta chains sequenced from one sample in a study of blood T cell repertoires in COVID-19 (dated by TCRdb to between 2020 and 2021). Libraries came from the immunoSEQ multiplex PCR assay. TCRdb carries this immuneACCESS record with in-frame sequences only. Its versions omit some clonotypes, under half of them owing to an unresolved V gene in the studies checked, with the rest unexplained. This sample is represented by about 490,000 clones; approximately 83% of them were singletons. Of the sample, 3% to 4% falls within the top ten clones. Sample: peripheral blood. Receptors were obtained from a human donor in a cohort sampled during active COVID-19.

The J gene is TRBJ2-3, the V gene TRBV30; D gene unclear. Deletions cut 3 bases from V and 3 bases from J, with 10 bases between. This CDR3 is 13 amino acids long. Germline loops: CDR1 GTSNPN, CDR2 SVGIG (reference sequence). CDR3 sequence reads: CAWRKAGTDTQYF. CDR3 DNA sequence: TGTGCCTGGAGGAAGGCAGGTACAGATACGCAGTATTTT.

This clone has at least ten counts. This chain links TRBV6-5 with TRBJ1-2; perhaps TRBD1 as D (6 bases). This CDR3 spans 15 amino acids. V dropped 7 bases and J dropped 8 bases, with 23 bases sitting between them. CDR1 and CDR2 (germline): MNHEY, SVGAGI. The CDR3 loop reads CASTYYQDSTRGYTF. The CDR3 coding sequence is TGTGCCAGCACCTACTATCAGGACAGCACAAGGGGCTACACCTTC.

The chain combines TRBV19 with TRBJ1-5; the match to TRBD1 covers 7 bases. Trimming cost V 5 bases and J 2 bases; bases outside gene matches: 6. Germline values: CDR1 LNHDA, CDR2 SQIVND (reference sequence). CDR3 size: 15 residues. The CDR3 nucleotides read TGTGCCAGTAGTCGGCCAGGGGGTGGCAATCAGCCCCAGCATTTT. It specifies CASSRPGGGNQPQHF. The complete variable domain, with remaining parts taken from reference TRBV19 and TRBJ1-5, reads DGGITQSPKYLFRKEGQNVTLSCEQNLNHDAMYWYRQDPGQGLRLIYYSQIVNDFQKGDIAEGYSVSREKKESFPLTVTSAQKNPTAFYLCASSRPGGGNQPQHFGDGTRLSIL.

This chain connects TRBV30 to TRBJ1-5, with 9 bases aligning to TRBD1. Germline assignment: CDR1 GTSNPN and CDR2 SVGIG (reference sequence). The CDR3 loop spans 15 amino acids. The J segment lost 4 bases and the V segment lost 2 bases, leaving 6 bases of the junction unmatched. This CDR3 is CAWSLGQGRNQPQHF. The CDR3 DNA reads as TGTGCCTGGAGTTTAGGACAGGGGCGAAATCAGCCCCAGCATTTT.

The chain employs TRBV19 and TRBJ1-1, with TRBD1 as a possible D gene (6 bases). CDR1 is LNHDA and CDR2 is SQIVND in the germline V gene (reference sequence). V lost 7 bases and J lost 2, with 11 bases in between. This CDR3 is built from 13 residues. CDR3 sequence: CASMDRQNTEAFF. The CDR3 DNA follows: TGTGCCAGTATGGACAGACAAAACACTGAAGCTTTCTTT.

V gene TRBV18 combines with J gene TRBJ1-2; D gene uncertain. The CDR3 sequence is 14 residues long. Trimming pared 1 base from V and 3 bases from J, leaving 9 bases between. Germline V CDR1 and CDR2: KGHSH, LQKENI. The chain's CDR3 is CASSPLPEYYGYTF. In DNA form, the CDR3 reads TGTGCCAGCTCACCACTACCAGAATACTATGGCTACACCTTC.

The CDR3 DNA sequence: TGTGCCAGCAGCCCCCACGGGGGGGCATCTGAAAATCAGCCCCAGCATTTT. Translation gives CASSPHGGASENQPQHF. V and J are TRBV3-1 (or the pseudogene TRBV3-2) and TRBJ1-5; possibly TRBD1 for D (6 bases). Germline CDR1 is LGHDT and CDR2 is YNNKEL (reference sequence). There are 17 residues in the CDR3. V was cut by 4 bases and J by 4 bases, with 20 bases left in between.

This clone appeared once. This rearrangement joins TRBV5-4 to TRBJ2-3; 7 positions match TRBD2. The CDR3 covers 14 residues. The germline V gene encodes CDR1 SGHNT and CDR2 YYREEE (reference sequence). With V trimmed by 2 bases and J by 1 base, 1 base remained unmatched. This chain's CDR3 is CASSLTSGTDTQYF. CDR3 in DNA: TGTGCCAGCAGCTTAACTAGCGGCACAGATACGCAGTATTTT.

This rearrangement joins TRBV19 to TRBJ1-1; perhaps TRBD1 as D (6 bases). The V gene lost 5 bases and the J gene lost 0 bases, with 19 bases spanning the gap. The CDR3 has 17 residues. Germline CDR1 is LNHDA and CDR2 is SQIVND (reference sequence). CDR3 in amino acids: CASSYRTAGEMNTEAFF. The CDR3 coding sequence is TGTGCCAGTAGTTATCGGACAGCAGGCGAAATGAACACTGAAGCTTTCTTT.

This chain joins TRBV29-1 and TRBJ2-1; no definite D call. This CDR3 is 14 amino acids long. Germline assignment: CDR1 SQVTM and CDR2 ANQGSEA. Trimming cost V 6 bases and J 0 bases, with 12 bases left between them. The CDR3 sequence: CSVLRFLSYNEQFF. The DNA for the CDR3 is TGCAGCGTGCTCAGGTTTCTCTCCTACAATGAGCAGTTCTTC.

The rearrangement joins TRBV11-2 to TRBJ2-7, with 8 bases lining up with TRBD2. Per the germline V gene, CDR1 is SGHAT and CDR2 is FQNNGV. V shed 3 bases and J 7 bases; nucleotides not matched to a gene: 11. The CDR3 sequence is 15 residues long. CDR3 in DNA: TGTGCCAGCAGCTTTGCCGGGACTAGGTCGAGGGAGCAGTACTTC. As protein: CASSFAGTRSREQYF.

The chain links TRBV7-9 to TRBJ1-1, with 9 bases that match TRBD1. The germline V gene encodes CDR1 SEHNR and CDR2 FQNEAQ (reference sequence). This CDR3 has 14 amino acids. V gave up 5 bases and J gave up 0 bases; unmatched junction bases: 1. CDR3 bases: TGTGCCAGCAGCAGGGACAGGGTGAACACTGAAGCTTTCTTT. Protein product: CASSRDRVNTEAFF.